This T cell receptor beta chain was recorded in a study of T-cell memory formation after mild COVID-19 (dated by TCRdb to the early 2020s). Regarding the study in general: TCR sequence clusters from the two donors were found to be largely donor specific. In a couple of donors, T-cell clones that expanded and contracted after mild COVID-19 were tracked by sequencing TCRalpha and TCRbeta repertoires over time. Two young, previously healthy adult volunteers made up the cohort, one male and one female. What the research found in general, with its limitations: Some responding clones were found in pre-infection memory, which suggests that pre-existing cross-reactive memory T cells took part in the SARS-CoV-2 response. The study covered only two mild cases, and larger cohorts including severe cases with pre-infection samples were considered necessary. Contracting CD4+ clones turned up mainly in the CM and EM memory subsets, whereas EMRA was where CD8+ clones were enriched. Clones contracting from day 15 to 85 had balanced CD4/CD8 phenotypes, while a second wave expanding from day 15 to 37 was biased towards CD4+. Whether the second-wave clones peaking on day 37 were SARS-CoV-2 specific was not confirmed.

Ficoll-Paque density gradient centrifugation was used to isolate PBMCs. Sequencing relied on an Illumina NovaSeq 6000. TCRalpha and TCRbeta cDNA libraries were built by 5'RACE with constant-segment primers, adding sample barcodes and unique molecular identifiers. Trizol reagent was used to extract RNA from every sample. Amplification of the libraries took two PCR steps, and the second step added a second sample barcode plus Illumina TruSeq adapters. The libraries were sequenced on an Illumina NovaSeq using 2 x 150 bp paired-end reads. In the source study's methods: Reads were demultiplexed and collapsed into UMI-guided consensus sequences with migec v1.2.7. Using mixcr v2.1.11, UMI consensuses were aligned to TRA and TRB V and J templates and then assembled into clonotypes. Expanded or contracted clonotypes were those called significant by both edgeR and NoisET, with noise models trained on biological replicates. edgeR calls used a false discovery rate-adjusted p below 0.01 and a log2 fold-change threshold of 1. As an exploratory analysis of dynamics, max-normalized trajectories of the 1000 most abundant clonotypes were examined by PCA with hierarchical clustering. Separately sequenced CD4+ and CD8+ repertoires were used to assign a CD4 or CD8 phenotype to each responding clone. TCRdb cleaned the public reads at Q25 with fastp, built clones with MiXCR and kept in-frame beta chains. Every distinct CDR3 protein forms one entry, paired with its most common genes and DNA. TCRdb's processing, not the study's, gives the V and J calls here. Recorded for this sample are 250,000 to 400,000 distinct CDR3 sequences; roughly an eighth of them occurred a single time. The ten largest clones add up to around 20% of the sample.

In regard to this clonotype: The specificity of this receptor is unknown. Qualities for individual bases were not recorded, and no much larger clone is one base off.

The CDR3 runs 14 residues from the cysteine to the phenylalanine. Only the CDR3 DNA stays, 42 bases, in frame from base 1. The germline V gene yields SGHRS for CDR1 and YFSETQ for CDR2. A distance of 11 bases separates the germline ends of V and J, which lose 4 bases and 1 base respectively. Sequencing used PBMCs or a T cell subset sorted from them (not recorded which). The chain links TRBV5-1 with TRBJ2-5, with TRBD1 as a weak D call on 6 bases. This clonotype was obtained from a man between 18 and 29 years old who had mild COVID-19 (a few samples of this study predate the infection). The sample titles of this study are shuffled in the database, so cell type and time point are left out; the donor was told from shared clones. The sequenced DNA is TGCGCCAGCAGCGAGGACAGATCCCAAGAGACCCAGTACTTC. Its protein is CASSEDRSQETQYF.